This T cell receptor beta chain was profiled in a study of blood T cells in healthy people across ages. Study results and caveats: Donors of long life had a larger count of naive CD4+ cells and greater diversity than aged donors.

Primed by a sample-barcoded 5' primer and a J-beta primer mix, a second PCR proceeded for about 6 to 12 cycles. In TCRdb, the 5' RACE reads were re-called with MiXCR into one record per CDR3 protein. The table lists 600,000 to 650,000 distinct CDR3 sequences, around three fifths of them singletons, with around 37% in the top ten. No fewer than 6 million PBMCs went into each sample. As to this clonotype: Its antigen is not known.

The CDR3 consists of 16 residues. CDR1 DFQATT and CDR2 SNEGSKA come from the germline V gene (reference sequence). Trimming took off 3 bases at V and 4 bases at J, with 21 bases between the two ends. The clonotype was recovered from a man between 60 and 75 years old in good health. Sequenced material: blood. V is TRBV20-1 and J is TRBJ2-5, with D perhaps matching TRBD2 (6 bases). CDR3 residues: CSARDPGLSVGETQYF. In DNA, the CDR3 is TGCAGTGCTAGGGACCCGGGACTGTCCGTCGGAGAGACCCAGTACTTC.